This is a list of T cell receptor beta chains from one sample in a study of blood T cell repertoires in COVID-19. Data came from immunoSEQ multiplex PCR; TCRdb stores just in-frame clones and leaves some out. The sample carries around 240,000 clones, more than 75% recorded once. Sequenced input: peripheral blood. The receptors here all came from a woman aged 25-40 years who had recovered from COVID-19. Both conserved end residues are part of each CDR3. The D gene is left open where the match is weak. Some rows mark clone size as missing; the rest say once, few, many or name a class of expanded clone.

J,V,D,size,DNA,CDR3
TRBJ1-2,TRBV9,TRBD1,.,TGTGCCAGCAGCGACGACAGGGGGTATGGCTACACCTTC,CASSDDRGYGYTF
TRBJ2-3,TRBV6-5,.,once,TGTGCCAGCAGTTACGGCTCCTTCACAGATACGCAGTATTTT,CASSYGSFTDTQYF
TRBJ1-6,TRBV7-9,TRBD1,few,TGTGCCAGCAGCTTAGGTGGGACAGGGGTTTCACCCCTCCACTTT,CASSLGGTGVSPLHF
TRBJ2-5,TRBV4-1,.,once,TGCGCCAGCAGCGAAGAAGTACTTCGTCGAGAGACCCAGTACTTC,CASSEEVLRRETQYF
TRBJ2-7,TRBV5-4,TRBD2,.,TGTGCCAGCAGCCGGACTAGCGGGGGGCAGAGCTCCTACGAGCAGTACTTC,CASSRTSGGQSSYEQYF
TRBJ2-7,TRBV7-9,.,.,TGTGCCAGCAGCCCGACCTTCGGGGGTTCGAACGAGCAGTACTTC,CASSPTFGGSNEQYF
TRBJ2-1,TRBV27,.,few,TGTGCCAGCAGCGCTACAGGGCCTTCCTACAATGAGCAGTTCTTC,CASSATGPSYNEQFF
TRBJ1-6,TRBV19,.,.,TGTGCCAGTCCGAGCCCTACGGGTTGTAATTCACCCCTCCACTTT,CASPSPTGCNSPLHF
TRBJ1-6,TRBV6-4,.,.,TGTGCCAGCAGTCAGACAGGAAGCCATAATTCACCCCTCCACTTT,CASSQTGSHNSPLHF
TRBJ2-1,TRBV3-1/TRBV3-2,.,.,TGTGCCAGCAGCCAACCCGGGACTCAATACAATGAGCAGTTCTTC,CASSQPGTQYNEQFF
TRBJ2-1,TRBV9,.,.,TGTGCCAGCAGCGTAGGGACAGCCTACAATGAGCAGTTCTTC,CASSVGTAYNEQFF
TRBJ1-5,TRBV10-1,TRBD1,.,TGCGCCAGCAGCCTAATCGACAGGGGAACATATCAGCCCCAGCATTTT,CASSLIDRGTYQPQHF
TRBJ2-7,TRBV3-1/TRBV3-2,TRBD2,.,TGTGCCAGCAGCCTCGGGACTAGCGGGGGGTTGTACGAGCAGTACTTC,CASSLGTSGGLYEQYF
TRBJ2-7,TRBV3-1/TRBV3-2,.,.,TGTGCCAGCAGCCAAACCACAGGCTCGAGCTCCTACGAGCAGTACTTC,CASSQTTGSSSYEQYF
TRBJ2-1,TRBV9,TRBD2,.,TGTGCCAGCAGCGCGGGACTAGCGGGAGACAATGAGCAGTTCTTC,CASSAGLAGDNEQFF
TRBJ2-1,TRBV6-1,.,.,TGTGCCAGCAGTGCGACGTATGAGGGGGTTAACAATGAGCAGTTCTTC,CASSATYEGVNNEQFF
TRBJ1-1,TRBV6-5,TRBD1,.,TGTGCCAGCAGTTATACCGGACAGGGTGAAGCTTTCTTT,CASSYTGQGEAFF
TRBJ2-3,TRBV10-2,.,.,TGCGCCAGCAGGGGACCCGCGGGGACAGATACGCAGTATTTT,CASRGPAGTDTQYF
TRBJ2-2,TRBV5-1,.,.,TGCGCCAGCAGCTTGGAGCCTCTGCTCGGGGAGCTGTTTTTT,CASSLEPLLGELFF
TRBJ2-5,TRBV10-3,TRBD1,.,TGTGCCATCAGTGATTTGGGACAGGGGGCCGGAGAGACCCAGTACTTC,CAISDLGQGAGETQYF
TRBJ2-2,TRBV9,.,.,TGTGCCAGCAGCCGGCGGGGTGACGGGGAGCTGTTTTTT,CASSRRGDGELFF
TRBJ2-2,TRBV5-1,TRBD1,.,TGCGCCAGCAGCATCGGACAGGGAGGCACCGGGGAGCTGTTTTTT,CASSIGQGGTGELFF
TRBJ1-2,TRBV18,.,.,TGTGCCAGCTCACCACTTGACAGAACGTCCTATGGCTACACCTTC,CASSPLDRTSYGYTF
TRBJ2-3,TRBV27,.,.,TGTGCCAGCAGTCTTCTATCGTCGGTCGGCACAGATACGCAGTATTTT,CASSLLSSVGTDTQYF
TRBJ2-1,TRBV7-3,TRBD2,.,TGTGCCAGCAGCTCGCTAGCGGGGGCCTACAATGAGCAGTTCTTC,CASSSLAGAYNEQFF
TRBJ1-3,TRBV29-1,.,.,TGCAGCGTTGCCCACCTCACGCAGGGCCCTGGAAACACCATATATTTT,CSVAHLTQGPGNTIYF
TRBJ2-5,TRBV18,.,.,TGTGCCAGCTCACCAACGACTGCTCAAGAGACCCAGTACTTC,CASSPTTAQETQYF
TRBJ2-7,TRBV6-2/TRBV6-3,TRBD1,.,TGTGCCAGCAGTTACCCGACGGGACAGGGTAAGGACGAGCAGTACTTC,CASSYPTGQGKDEQYF
TRBJ2-3,TRBV5-8,.,.,TGTGCCAGCAGCTCACTCAGGGGCACAGATACGCAGTATTTT,CASSSLRGTDTQYF
TRBJ2-1,TRBV30,TRBD2,few,TGTGCCTGGAAGGGGACTAGCGGGGGGGATCTTCGGTTCTTC,CAWKGTSGGDLRFF
TRBJ2-7,TRBV5-1,.,.,TGCGCCAGCAGCCGTCCAGGGGAAGGCGAGCAGTACTTC,CASSRPGEGEQYF
TRBJ2-1,TRBV9,.,.,TGTGCCAGCAGCGTAGAGGGCGGGACCGTTAACAATGAGCAGTTCTTC,CASSVEGGTVNNEQFF
TRBJ2-2,TRBV5-1,TRBD1,.,TGCGCCAGCAGCGCCTGGACAGGGGGGAACACCGGGGAGCTGTTTTTT,CASSAWTGGNTGELFF
TRBJ2-3,TRBV29-1,TRBD1,.,TGCAGCGTTGAACGGGGACAGGATACGCAGTATTTT,CSVERGQDTQYF
TRBJ2-3,TRBV4-3,TRBD1,.,TGCGCCAGCAGCCATCCCAGACAGGGGGCGCATGGGGAGGATACGCAGTATTTT,CASSHPRQGAHGEDTQYF
TRBJ2-3,TRBV4-1,TRBD2,.,TGCGCCAGCAGCGATGTACTAGCGGGGGGGCCTGTTACGCAGTATTTT,CASSDVLAGGPVTQYF
TRBJ1-1,TRBV6-1,.,.,TGTGCCAGCAGTGAAAGAGGAGCTCGGAACACTGAAGCTTTCTTT,CASSERGARNTEAFF
TRBJ2-7,TRBV11-2,.,.,TGTGCCAGCAGTCCTTCGGGGGGCAGGCTCTACGAGCAGTACTTC,CASSPSGGRLYEQYF
TRBJ2-5,TRBV27,TRBD1,.,TGTGCCAGCAGTTTGCAAGGGACAGGGAGGGAGACCCAGTACTTC,CASSLQGTGRETQYF
TRBJ1-2,TRBV11-2,TRBD1,.,TGTGCCAGCGTGCCGGGACAGGGTCTTTACGGCTACACCTTC,CASVPGQGLYGYTF
TRBJ2-7,TRBV7-9,TRBD2,.,TGTGCCAGCAGCTTAGGCGGGGGGCACTCCTACGAGCAGTACTTC,CASSLGGGHSYEQYF
TRBJ2-5,TRBV18,.,.,TGTGCCAGCTCACCACGGACAGTCCAAGAGACCCAGTACTTC,CASSPRTVQETQYF
TRBJ2-2,TRBV19,.,once,TGTGCCAGCCAGGCCTCCATGCAACACCCGAGCAGCACCGGGGAGCTGTTTTTT,CASQASMQHPSSTGELFF
TRBJ2-3,TRBV7-3,TRBD1,.,TGTGCCAGCAGCTTAGGTTGGGGACAGGGTAGCACAGATACGCAGTATTTT,CASSLGWGQGSTDTQYF
TRBJ1-1,TRBV9,.,.,TGTGCCAGCAGCGCCGGGGGGGTCCCATCGGACATGAACACTGAAGCTTTCTTT,CASSAGGVPSDMNTEAFF
TRBJ1-1,TRBV7-9,.,.,TGTGCCAGCAGCTTAAGCAGGGACACTGAAGCTTTCTTT,CASSLSRDTEAFF
TRBJ2-7,TRBV6-6,TRBD1,.,TGTGCCAGCAGTTCCCCGGGACAGAGAACCTACGAGCAGTACTTC,CASSSPGQRTYEQYF
TRBJ2-1,TRBV10-1,TRBD2,.,TGCGCCAGCAGTGGGACTAGCGGGCGGAATGAGCAGTTCTTC,CASSGTSGRNEQFF
TRBJ1-4,TRBV7-2,.,.,TGTGCCAGCAGCTTAAACGCAGGGTCTAATGAAAAACTGTTTTTT,CASSLNAGSNEKLFF
TRBJ1-2,TRBV3-1/TRBV3-2,TRBD1,.,TGTGCCAGCAGCCAAGCCTTACAGGGGATTGGTGGCTACACCTTC,CASSQALQGIGGYTF
TRBJ1-2,TRBV2,.,.,TGTGCCAGCACCCCGGGGGGTTCAAGATATGGCTACACCTTC,CASTPGGSRYGYTF
TRBJ2-3,TRBV6-5,.,once,TGTGCCAGCAGGAGGGATTATGGTGCAGATACGCAGTATTTT,CASRRDYGADTQYF
TRBJ2-7,TRBV2,TRBD1,.,TGTGCCAGCAACGACAGGGGGCGGGTCGAGCAGTACTTC,CASNDRGRVEQYF
TRBJ2-1,TRBV7-9,TRBD2,.,TGTGCCAGCAGAGAAAGCGGGGCGTCCTACAATGAGCAGTTCTTC,CASRESGASYNEQFF
TRBJ2-2,TRBV5-1,.,.,TGCGCCAGCAGCTTTTCGGGGGCCGGGGAGCTGTTTTTT,CASSFSGAGELFF